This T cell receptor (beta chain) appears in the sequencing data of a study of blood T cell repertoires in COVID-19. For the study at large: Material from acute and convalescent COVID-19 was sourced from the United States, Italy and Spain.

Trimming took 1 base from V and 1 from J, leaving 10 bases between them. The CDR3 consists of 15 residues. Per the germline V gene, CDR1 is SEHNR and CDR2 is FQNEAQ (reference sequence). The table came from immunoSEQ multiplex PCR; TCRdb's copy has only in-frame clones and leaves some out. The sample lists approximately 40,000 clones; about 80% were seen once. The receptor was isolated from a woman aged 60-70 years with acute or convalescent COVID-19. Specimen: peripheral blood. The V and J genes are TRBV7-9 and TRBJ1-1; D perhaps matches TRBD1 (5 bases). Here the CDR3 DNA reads TGTGCCAGCAGCTTAGGATCAGGGAAGAACACTGAAGCTTTCTTT. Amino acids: CASSLGSGKNTEAFF.